The clone carrying this T cell receptor (beta chain) turned up a few times. Its specificity is not known. The data were obtained in a study of response to subunit inactivated influenza vaccine. Study-wide points: Few new T cells, the authors suggested, are recruited by each seasonal influenza vaccination.

Trimming cost V 4 bases and J 0 bases; bases outside gene matches: 3. This CDR3 has 16 amino acids. CDR1 is SGDLS, CDR2 YYNGEE, per germline. TCRdb passed the RT-PCR reads through MiXCR, listing each CDR3 protein once. Among 500,000 to 600,000 distinct CDR3 sequences listed, approximately 12% were seen once. The sample was PBMCs from blood, taken on the day of vaccination. The sequence was obtained from a man aged 50-59 years who received an inactivated influenza vaccine. The chain employs TRBV9 and TRBJ2-3, with 12 bases fitting TRBD2. CDR3 in amino acids: CASSRLAGASTDTQYF. The CDR3 region has the DNA TGTGCCAGCAGCCGACTAGCGGGAGCAAGCACAGATACGCAGTATTTT.